This T cell receptor beta chain appears in the sequencing data of a study of shared clonotypes between healthy human individuals. Study-level findings and limits: Clonotypes that were shared across a handful of donors made up around 5% of naive CD4 clonotypes. Rarefaction indicated that sorted-subset sequencing remained incomplete although depth was large. The study drew on few donors, limiting represented genetic and exposure-history diversity.

Concerning this clone itself: Its antigen is unknown.

J lost 3 bases, V lost 3 bases, and 7 bases had no gene match. Germline lookup yields CDR1 SGHVS and CDR2 FQNEAQ. There are 15 residues in the CDR3. Sequencing used immunoSEQ multiplex PCR; TCRdb keeps in-frame clones, though not all of them. This sample yields 550,000 to 850,000 clones, of which just under 75% are seen a single time; more than 1.5% belongs to the top ten. Sequencing input: memory CD4+ T cells sorted from blood. As to subset: CD45RA-negative fraction. This receptor was identified in a young woman in good health. The genes are TRBV7-8 and TRBJ1-2; the match to TRBD1 covers 7 bases. CDR3 in amino acids: CASSLHRGEDYGYTF. The CDR3 DNA sequence: TGTGCCAGCAGCTTGCACAGGGGAGAGGACTATGGCTACACCTTC.